This T cell receptor (beta chain) comes out of a study of blood T cell repertoires in COVID-19. Method: immunoSEQ multiplex PCR; TCRdb's copy keeps in-frame clones and lacks some. The table lists about 190,000 clones, about nine tenths of them singletons. The CDR3 has 18 amino acids. V lost 0 bases, J lost 4 bases, and 20 bases lay in between. The V gene's germline CDR1 is LGHNA and CDR2 YNFKEQ. V is TRBV4-2 and J is TRBJ2-3; possible D gene TRBD2, 6 bases. Sequences were obtained from peripheral blood. This receptor was obtained from a man aged 50-60 years with acute or convalescent COVID-19. CDR3 nucleotide sequence: TGTGCCAGCAGCCAAGATATGGGGACTGCTAGATTCCCAGATACGCAGTATTTT. Its protein is CASSQDMGTARFPDTQYF.